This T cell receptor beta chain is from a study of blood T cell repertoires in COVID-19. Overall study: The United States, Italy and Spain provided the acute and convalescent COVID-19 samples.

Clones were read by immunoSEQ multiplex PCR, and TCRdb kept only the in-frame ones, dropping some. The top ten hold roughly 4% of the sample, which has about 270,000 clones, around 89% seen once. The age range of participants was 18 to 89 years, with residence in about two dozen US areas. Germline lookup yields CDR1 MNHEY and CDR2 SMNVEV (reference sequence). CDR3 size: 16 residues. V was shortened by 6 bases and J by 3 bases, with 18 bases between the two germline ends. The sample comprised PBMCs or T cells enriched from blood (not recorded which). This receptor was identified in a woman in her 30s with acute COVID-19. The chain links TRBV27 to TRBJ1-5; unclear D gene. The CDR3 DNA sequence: TGTGCCAGCAGCAGAGGGCCCATACCGTTCAATCAGCCCCAGCATTTT. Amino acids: CASSRGPIPFNQPQHF.